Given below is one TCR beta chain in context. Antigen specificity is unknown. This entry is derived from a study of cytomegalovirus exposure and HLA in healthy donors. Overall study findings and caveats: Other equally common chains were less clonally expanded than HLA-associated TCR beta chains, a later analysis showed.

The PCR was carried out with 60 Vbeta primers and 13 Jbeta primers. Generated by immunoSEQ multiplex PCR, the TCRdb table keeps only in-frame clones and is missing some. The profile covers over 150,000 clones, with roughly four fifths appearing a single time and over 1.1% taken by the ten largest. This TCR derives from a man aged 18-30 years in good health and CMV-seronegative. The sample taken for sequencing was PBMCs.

DNA for the CDR3: TGTGCCAGCAGCTTACCCGGGACAGGGCGGTTAAGTGAGACCCAGTACTTC. Amino acids: CASSLPGTGRLSETQYF. The chain couples TRBV7-9 to TRBJ2-5; 9 bases map to TRBD1. J was trimmed by 5 bases and V by 2 bases; bases with no gene match: 12. Per germline, CDR1 SEHNR and CDR2 FQNEAQ (reference sequence). The CDR3 is 17 residues long.